This T cell receptor (beta chain) emerged from a study of CD8+ T cells in alopecia areata. Notes on the study in general: Persistence in scalp and blood during tofacitinib was observed for many expanded lesional clones.

Investigators isolated RNA and reverse transcribed it into cDNA to act as the sequencing template. Produced via immunoSEQ multiplex PCR; TCRdb's table is partial and in-frame only. Of 270,000 or so clones listed, over 45% are singletons. J gave up 4 bases and V 0 bases, and 1 base lay outside the gene matches. Germline loops: CDR1 SGDLS, CDR2 YYNGEE. This CDR3 has 14 amino acids. Treatment indicated: oral pan-JAK inhibitor, 5-10 mg twice daily. Patients with alopecia areata provided lesional scalp punch biopsies as well as peripheral blood. Concerning this clone: Its antigen is still unknown.

This chain uses TRBV9 with TRBJ2-3; 8 nucleotides match TRBD1. This clonotype was obtained from a human donor with alopecia areata. The material sequenced was CD4+ T cells sorted from blood, taken at week 24, from a patient treated with tofacitinib. The CDR3, as DNA: TGTGCCAGCAGCGTAGCAGGGGGCCCAGATACGCAGTATTTT. Translating it yields CASSVAGGPDTQYF.